The present T cell receptor beta chain was sequenced within a study of beta chain features in type 1 diabetes. Whole-study findings and limits: At VDJ recombination sites, type 1 diabetes patients had fewer insertions and more deleted nucleotides. HLA influence on TCRB rearrangement stayed unresolved here. Sampled from patients, naive, central memory and Treg TCRB repertoires appeared more similar than those sampled from healthy donors.

For this clone: Its antigen is undetermined.

Trimming cost V 1 base and J 5 bases; bases outside gene matches: 14. Germline CDR1 and CDR2: LGHNA and YNFKEQ. The length of the CDR3 is 19 residues. Every bit of the isolated RNA underwent reverse transcription, so sequencing read expressed TCRB transcripts. Stem cell-like memory T cell samples averaged about 1.01 million reads. This table comes from immunoSEQ multiplex PCR, and its TCRdb copy is limited to in-frame clones, with some not included. The table includes about 13,000 clones, 45% to 50% detected once. The sequence derives from a man aged 18 to 35 in good health. This chain connects TRBV4-2 to TRBJ2-5, with 12 bases matching TRBD2. The material sequenced was stem cell memory CD4+ T cells from blood. The CDR3 loop is CASSQAQRLGLAGYETQYF. The CDR3 region has the DNA TGTGCCAGCAGCCAAGCACAGAGACTCGGACTAGCGGGGTATGAGACCCAGTACTTC.